Below, 2 T cell receptor beta chains from the same sample are listed, as sequenced in a study of cytomegalovirus exposure and HLA in healthy donors (dated by TCRdb to between 2016 and 2019). Libraries were prepared through the immunoSEQ multiplex PCR assay. The multiplex PCR relied on a mix of 60 forward primers for TCR Vbeta segments and 13 reverse primers for TCR Jbeta segments. TCRdb took over this immuneACCESS table, retaining in-frame rearrangements with V and J assigned. Such tables are incomplete; in checked studies, under half of the missing clones stem from an unresolved V gene, and the remainder is unexplained. The sample includes around 150,000 clones, with more than 75% observed a single time. The ten largest clones represent 3% to 4% of the sample. What was sequenced was PBMCs. These receptors all stem from a human donor in good health.

J is TRBJ2-1 and V is TRBV19; 9 positions match TRBD1. The V and J ends lost 7 bases and 1 base, in that order; junction bases with no gene match: 5. The length of the CDR3 is 15 residues. Germline V lookup: CDR1 LNHDA, CDR2 SQIVND (reference sequence). For the CDR3, the DNA is TGTGCCAGTACCCCGGGACAGGGTTCCTACAATGAGCAGTTCTTC. Its translation: CASTPGQGSYNEQFF.

The genes are TRBV19 and TRBJ1-1; D unclear. The V gene's germline CDR1 is LNHDA and CDR2 SQIVND (reference sequence). The CDR3 totals 15 residues. The V gene lost 1 base and the J gene lost 4 bases, with 13 bases spanning the gap. The CDR3 DNA follows: TGTGCCAGTAGTATAGTGGTTTTGAGGTTCACTGAAGCTTTCTTT. The encoded protein is CASSIVVLRFTEAFF. The full variable domain, completed using reference TRBV19 and TRBJ1-1, is DGGITQSPKYLFRKEGQNVTLSCEQNLNHDAMYWYRQDPGQGLRLIYYSQIVNDFQKGDIAEGYSVSREKKESFPLTVTSAQKNPTAFYLCASSIVVLRFTEAFFGQGTRLTVV.